The 15 T cell receptor beta chains below were found in one sample sequenced in a study of blood T cells in healthy people across ages. Together with a sample-barcoded 5' primer, a J-beta primer mix was included in a second PCR lasting roughly 6 to 12 cycles. TCRdb passed the 5' RACE reads through MiXCR, listing each CDR3 protein once. Of more than 800,000 distinct CDR3 sequences in the sample, 29% were seen once. Material for sequencing was blood. Receptors were obtained from a woman of 80 years or more in good health.

With regard to this clonotype: A much bigger clone sits one base away, suggesting this may be a read error. The chain joins TRBV7-9 to TRBJ2-3; D call uncertain. The CDR3 runs 14 residues. V was trimmed by 5 bases and J by 4 bases, leaving 13 bases between them. Germline V gene sequence: CDR1 SEHNR, CDR2 FQNEAQ (reference sequence). CDR3 in DNA: TGTGCCAGCAGCCCCTCGCTGCCGGCAGATACGCAGTATTTT. Encoded protein: CASSPSLPADTQYF.

In its sample, this clonotype was seen a few times. The V and J genes are TRBV19 and TRBJ1-5; D gene uncertain. This CDR3 contains 13 residues. The germline CDR1 and CDR2 sequences are LNHDA and SQIVND (reference sequence). The V gene lost 1 base and the J gene lost 4 bases, with 5 bases spanning the gap. This CDR3 is CASSIAYNQPQHF. CDR3 coding DNA: TGTGCCAGTAGTATAGCCTATAATCAGCCCCAGCATTTT.

At least ten counts were recorded for this clonotype. The chain recombines TRBV2 with TRBJ2-5; 11 nucleotides match TRBD2. With V trimmed by 4 bases and J by 5 bases, 6 bases remained unmatched. In germline, CDR1 is SNHLY, CDR2 FYNNEI. This CDR3 is built from 15 residues. The CDR3 DNA reads TGTGCCAGCAGTGGGATAGCGGGGGGGATGGAGACCCAGTACTTC. Translation: CASSGIAGGMETQYF.

The chain employs TRBV7-8 and TRBJ1-1, with D hard to call. CDR1 is SGHVS and CDR2 is FQNEAQ in the germline V gene. CDR3 length equals 15 residues. Trimming removed 3 bases from V and 4 bases from J, with 15 bases in between. The CDR3 DNA reads as TGTGCCAGCAGCTTCGAACGGGTCGAAGGCACTGAAGCTTTCTTT. Protein: CASSFERVEGTEAFF.

This clonotype was counted only a few times. A read error is possible here, since a much larger clone lies one base away. The genes are TRBV7-2 and TRBJ2-3; 7 bases align to TRBD1. The CDR3 has 14 residues. Germline CDR1 SGHTA, CDR2 FQGNSA. The CDR3 sequence is CAGSSGQNTDTQYF. The DNA of the CDR3 is TGTGCCGGCAGCTCGGGACAGAACACAGATACGCAGTATTTT. The variable domain in full, with the rest retrieved from reference TRBV7-2 and TRBJ2-3, is GAGVSQSPSNKVTEKGKDVELRCDPISGHTALYWYRQSLGQGLEFLIYFQGNSAPDKSGLPSDRFSAERTGGSVSTLTIQRTQQEDSAVYLCAGSSGQNTDTQYFGPGTRLTVL.

In this sample, this clonotype turned up many times. The chain carries TRBV20-1 and TRBJ2-1, with 9 bases matching TRBD1. V was pared by 5 bases and J by 5 bases, with 7 bases of the junction left unmatched. The germline V gene has CDR1 DFQATT and CDR2 SNEGSKA (reference sequence). The CDR3 spans 14 residues. The CDR3 DNA is TGCAGTGCTCCGACAGGGGGAAAGAACAATGAGCAGTTCTTC. Protein product: CSAPTGGKNNEQFF.

The V gene is TRBV2, the J gene TRBJ2-4; D unresolved. CDR3 length: 13 residues. V was cut by 1 base and J by 6 bases, with 7 bases left in between. Germline CDR1 reads SNHLY; CDR2 reads FYNNEI. CDR3: CASSEEQTNIQYF. Here the CDR3 DNA reads TGTGCCAGCAGTGAAGAACAGACAAACATTCAGTACTTC.

This clonotype was recorded many times. The chain joins TRBV6-2 or TRBV6-3 to TRBJ1-1; no reliable D call. Trimming pared 10 bases from V and 0 bases from J, leaving 15 bases between. This CDR3 is 14 amino acids long. Germline V gene lookup returns CDR1 MNHEY and CDR2 SVGEGT. The CDR3 loop is CATRGSRMNTEAFF. Written as DNA, the CDR3 is TGTGCCACCCGAGGGAGCAGAATGAACACTGAAGCTTTCTTT.

With respect to this clonotype: This clone may be a read error of a much larger clone one base away. The chain uses TRBV7-2 and TRBJ2-4, with a tentative D call TRBD2 (7 bases). The CDR3 has 17 amino acids. Germline V gene data show CDR1 as SGHTA and CDR2 as FQGNSA. The CDR3 region is CASSPRGGARAQNTQYF. The CDR3 region has the DNA TGTGCCAGCAGCCCTAGGGGGGGCGCCAGGGCCCAAAACACTCAGTACTTC. The full variable domain, its missing parts supplied by reference TRBV7-2 and TRBJ2-4, is GAGVSQSPSNKVTEKGKDVELRCDPISGHTALYWYRQSLGQGLEFLIYFQGNSAPDKSGLPSDRFSAERTGGSVSTLTIQRTQQEDSAVYLCASSPRGGARAQNTQYFGAGTRLSVL.

Ten or more counts support this clonotype. The genes are TRBV5-5 and TRBJ2-1, with D possibly being TRBD2 (5 bases). The germline V gene encodes CDR1 SGHKS and CDR2 YYEKEE (reference sequence). The V end was cut by 0 bases, the J end by 7 bases, with 11 bases between. This CDR3 is built from 14 residues. The CDR3 here is CASSLARRSNEQFF. The CDR3 nucleotides are TGTGCCAGCAGCTTGGCAAGGAGGTCAAATGAGCAGTTCTTC.

This clonotype was recorded a few times. Possible read error: a much larger clone is one base away. The chain carries TRBV12-3 or TRBV12-4 and TRBJ2-5, with TRBD2 matching over 8 bases. V lost 7 bases, J lost 1 base, and 11 bases stayed unmatched. The length of the CDR3 is 16 residues. CDR3 region: CASTKEGGGRQETQYF. The CDR3 DNA follows: TGTGCCAGCACTAAAGAGGGCGGGGGGCGCCAAGAGACCCAGTACTTC.

This clonotype occurred many times. The chain recombines TRBV25-1 with TRBJ2-1, with 10 bases fitting TRBD1. The CDR3 is 15 residues long. Trimming cost V 6 bases and J 7 bases; bases outside gene matches: 9. The V gene's germline CDR1 is MGHDK and CDR2 SYGVNS. The CDR3 loop is CASRGDRGRRNEQFF. DNA for the CDR3: TGTGCCAGCAGAGGAGACAGGGGGCGCAGAAATGAGCAGTTCTTC.

This clonotype has a count of ten or more. The chain joins TRBV5-1 to TRBJ2-1; perhaps TRBD2 as D (6 bases). This CDR3 is 12 amino acids long. V was pared by 7 bases and J by 7 bases, with 12 bases between. Germline V gene data show CDR1 as SGHRS and CDR2 as YFSETQ. This CDR3 is CASRKEGNEQFF. In DNA form, the CDR3 reads TGCGCCAGCCGAAAGGAGGGAAATGAGCAGTTCTTC. The entire variable domain, with the rest obtained from reference TRBV5-1 and TRBJ2-1, is as follows: KAGVTQTPRYLIKTRGQQVTLSCSPISGHRSVSWYQQTPGQGLQFLFEYFSETQRNKGNFPGRFSGRQFSNSRSEMNVSTLELGDSALYLCASRKEGNEQFFGPGTRLTVL.

This clonotype was observed many times. V and J are TRBV29-1 and TRBJ1-2; D gene ambiguous. The CDR3 is 13 amino acids. CDR1 and CDR2 from the germline V gene are SQVTM and ANQGSEA. The germline V and J ends were trimmed by 3 bases and 0 bases, with 8 bases remaining between them. CDR3 in DNA: TGCAGCGTTGACCGACTTACTAACTATGGCTACACCTTC. It codes for CSVDRLTNYGYTF.

The chain is built from TRBV6-2 or TRBV6-3 and TRBJ2-1; perhaps D is TRBD1 or TRBD2 (5 bases each). The germline CDR1 and CDR2 sequences are MNHEY and SVGEGT. V shed 4 bases and J shed 3 bases, with 13 bases lying between them. The CDR3 sequence is 15 residues long. CDR3 sequence: CASSSTGTHYNEQFF. The CDR3 region has the DNA TGTGCCAGCAGTTCCACCGGGACCCACTACAATGAGCAGTTCTTC.